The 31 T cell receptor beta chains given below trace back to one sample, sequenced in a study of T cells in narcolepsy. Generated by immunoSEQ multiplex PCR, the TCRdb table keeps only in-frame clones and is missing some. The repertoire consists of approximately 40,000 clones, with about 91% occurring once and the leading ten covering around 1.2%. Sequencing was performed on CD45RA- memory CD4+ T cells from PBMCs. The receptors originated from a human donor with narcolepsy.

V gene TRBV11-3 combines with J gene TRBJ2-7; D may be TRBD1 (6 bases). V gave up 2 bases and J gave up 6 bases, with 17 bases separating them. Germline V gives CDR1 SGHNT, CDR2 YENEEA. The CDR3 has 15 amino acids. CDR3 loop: CASSLLEVLGAEQYF. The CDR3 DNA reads TGTGCCAGCAGCTTACTGGAGGTCCTGGGGGCCGAGCAGTACTTC.

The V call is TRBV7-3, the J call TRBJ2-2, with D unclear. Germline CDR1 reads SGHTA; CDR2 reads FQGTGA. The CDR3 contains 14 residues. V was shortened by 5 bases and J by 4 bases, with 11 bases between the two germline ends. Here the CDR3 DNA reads TGTGCCAGCAGCCCGACGGTTGGCACCGGGGAGCTGTTTTTT. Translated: CASSPTVGTGELFF.

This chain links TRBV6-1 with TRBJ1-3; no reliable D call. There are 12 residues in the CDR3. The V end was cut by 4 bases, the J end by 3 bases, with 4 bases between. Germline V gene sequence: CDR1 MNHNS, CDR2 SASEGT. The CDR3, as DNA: TGTGCCAGCAGTGCTGGTGGAAACACCATATATTTT. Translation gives CASSAGGNTIYF.

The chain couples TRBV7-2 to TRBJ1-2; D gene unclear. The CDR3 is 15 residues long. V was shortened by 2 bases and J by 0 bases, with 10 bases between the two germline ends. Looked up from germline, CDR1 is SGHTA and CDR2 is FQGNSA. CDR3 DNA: TGTGCCAGCAGCTTATGGGTGCTTACTAACTATGGCTACACCTTC. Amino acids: CASSLWVLTNYGYTF.

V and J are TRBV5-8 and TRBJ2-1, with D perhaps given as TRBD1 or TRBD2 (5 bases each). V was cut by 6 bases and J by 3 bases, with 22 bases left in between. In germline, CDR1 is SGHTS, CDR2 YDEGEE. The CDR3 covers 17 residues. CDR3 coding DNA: TGTGCCAGCATCACCGTCGATGTCGGGACCTTCTACAATGAGCAGTTCTTC. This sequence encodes CASITVDVGTFYNEQFF.

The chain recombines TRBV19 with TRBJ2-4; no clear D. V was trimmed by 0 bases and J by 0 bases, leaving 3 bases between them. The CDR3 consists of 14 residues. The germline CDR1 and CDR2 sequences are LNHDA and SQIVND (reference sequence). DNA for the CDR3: TGTGCCAGTAGTATAGACCCAGCCAAAAACATTCAGTACTTC. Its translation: CASSIDPAKNIQYF.

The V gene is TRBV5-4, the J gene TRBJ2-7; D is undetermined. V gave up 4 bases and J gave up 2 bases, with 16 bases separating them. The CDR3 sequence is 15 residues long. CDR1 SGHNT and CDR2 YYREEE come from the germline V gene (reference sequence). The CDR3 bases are TGTGCCAGCAGCCCCGCCGGCGGCGGTGCCTACGAGCAGTACTTC. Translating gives CASSPAGGGAYEQYF.

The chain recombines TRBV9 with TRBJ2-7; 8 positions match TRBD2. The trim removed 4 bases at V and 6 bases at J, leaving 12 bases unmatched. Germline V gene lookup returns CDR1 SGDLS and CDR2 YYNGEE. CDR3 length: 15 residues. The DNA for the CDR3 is TGTGCCAGCAGCTTCTCCGGGACTAGAGGGTCCGAGCAGTACTTC. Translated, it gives CASSFSGTRGSEQYF. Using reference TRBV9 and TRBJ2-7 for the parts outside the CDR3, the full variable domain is DSGVTQTPKHLITATGQRVTLRCSPRSGDLSVYWYQQSLDQGLQFLIQYYNGEERAKGNILERFSAQQFPDLHSELNLSSLELGDSALYFCASSFSGTRGSEQYFGPGTRLTVT.

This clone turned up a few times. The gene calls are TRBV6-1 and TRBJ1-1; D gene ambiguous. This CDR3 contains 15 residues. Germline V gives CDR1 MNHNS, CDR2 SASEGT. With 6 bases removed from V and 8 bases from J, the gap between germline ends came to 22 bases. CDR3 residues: CASSALPGASGEAFF. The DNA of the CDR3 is TGTGCCAGCAGCGCCCTACCGGGAGCCTCGGGAGAAGCTTTCTTT.

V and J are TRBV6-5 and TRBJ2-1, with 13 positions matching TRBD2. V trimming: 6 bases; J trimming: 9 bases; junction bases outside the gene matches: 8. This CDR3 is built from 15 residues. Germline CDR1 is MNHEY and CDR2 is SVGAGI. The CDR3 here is CASRIGTSGNGEQFF. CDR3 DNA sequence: TGTGCCAGCAGGATAGGGACTAGCGGGAACGGTGAGCAGTTCTTC.

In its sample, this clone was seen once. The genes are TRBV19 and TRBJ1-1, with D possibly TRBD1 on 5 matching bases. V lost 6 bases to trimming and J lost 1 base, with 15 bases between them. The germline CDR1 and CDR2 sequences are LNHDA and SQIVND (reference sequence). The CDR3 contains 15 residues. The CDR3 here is CASREPGPPNTEAFF. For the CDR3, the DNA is TGTGCCAGTAGGGAGCCGGGACCTCCGAACACTGAAGCTTTCTTT.

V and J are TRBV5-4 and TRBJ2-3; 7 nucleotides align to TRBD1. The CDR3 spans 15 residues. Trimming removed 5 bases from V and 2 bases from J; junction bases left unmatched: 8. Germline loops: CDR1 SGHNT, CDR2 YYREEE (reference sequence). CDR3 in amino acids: CASSRPGGDTDTQYF. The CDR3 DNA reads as TGTGCCAGCAGTCGCCCAGGGGGTGACACAGATACGCAGTATTTT.

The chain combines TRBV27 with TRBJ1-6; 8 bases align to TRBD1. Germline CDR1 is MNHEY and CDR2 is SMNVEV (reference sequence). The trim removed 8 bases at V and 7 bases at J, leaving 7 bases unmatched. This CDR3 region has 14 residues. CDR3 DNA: TGTGCCAGCCGAGCAGGGGGCAGGAATTCACCCCTCCACTTT. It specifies CASRAGGRNSPLHF.

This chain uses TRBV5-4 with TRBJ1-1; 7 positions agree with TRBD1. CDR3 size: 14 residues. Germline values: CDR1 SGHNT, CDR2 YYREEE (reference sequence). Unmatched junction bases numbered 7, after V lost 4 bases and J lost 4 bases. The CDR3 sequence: CASSRAGGRTEAFF. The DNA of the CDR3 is TGTGCCAGCAGCCGGGCAGGGGGGCGCACTGAAGCTTTCTTT.

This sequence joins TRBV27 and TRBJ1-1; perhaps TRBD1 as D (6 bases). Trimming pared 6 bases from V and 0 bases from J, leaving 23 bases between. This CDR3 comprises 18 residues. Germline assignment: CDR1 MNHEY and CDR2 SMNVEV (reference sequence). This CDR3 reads CASRNSPRGRELNTEAFF. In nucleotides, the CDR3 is TGTGCCAGCAGAAACAGTCCCAGGGGCCGGGAGTTGAACACTGAAGCTTTCTTT.

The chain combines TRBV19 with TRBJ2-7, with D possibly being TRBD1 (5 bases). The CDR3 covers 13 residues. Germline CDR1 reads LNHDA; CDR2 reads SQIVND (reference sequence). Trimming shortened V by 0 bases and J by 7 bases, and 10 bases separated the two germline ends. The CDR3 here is CASSIDSGWEQYF. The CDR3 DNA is TGTGCCAGTAGTATAGATTCAGGGTGGGAGCAGTACTTC.

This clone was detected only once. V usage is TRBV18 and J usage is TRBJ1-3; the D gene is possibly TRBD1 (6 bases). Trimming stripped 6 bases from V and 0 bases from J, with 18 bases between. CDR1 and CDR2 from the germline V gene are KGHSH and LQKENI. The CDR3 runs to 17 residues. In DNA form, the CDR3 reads TGTGCCAGCTCCCCTAGGGGGGTAACTGACTCTGGAAACACCATATATTTT. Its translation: CASSPRGVTDSGNTIYF.

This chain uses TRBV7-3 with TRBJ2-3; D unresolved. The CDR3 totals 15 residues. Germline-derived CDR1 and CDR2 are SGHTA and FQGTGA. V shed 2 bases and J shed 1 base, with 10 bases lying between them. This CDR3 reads CASSLGQEGTDTQYF. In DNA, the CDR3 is TGTGCCAGCAGCTTAGGCCAAGAGGGCACAGATACGCAGTATTTT.

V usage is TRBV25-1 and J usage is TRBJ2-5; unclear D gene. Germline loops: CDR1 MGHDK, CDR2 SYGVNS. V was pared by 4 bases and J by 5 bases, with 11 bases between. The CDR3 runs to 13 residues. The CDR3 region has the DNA TGTGCCAGCAGTGGACCTTCTCTGGAGACCCAGTACTTC. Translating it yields CASSGPSLETQYF.

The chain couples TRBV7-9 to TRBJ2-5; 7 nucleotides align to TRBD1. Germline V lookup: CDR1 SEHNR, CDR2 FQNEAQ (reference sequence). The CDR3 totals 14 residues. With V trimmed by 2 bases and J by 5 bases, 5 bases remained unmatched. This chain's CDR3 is CASSLQTGQETQYF. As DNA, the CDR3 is TGTGCCAGCAGCTTACAGACAGGGCAGGAGACCCAGTACTTC.

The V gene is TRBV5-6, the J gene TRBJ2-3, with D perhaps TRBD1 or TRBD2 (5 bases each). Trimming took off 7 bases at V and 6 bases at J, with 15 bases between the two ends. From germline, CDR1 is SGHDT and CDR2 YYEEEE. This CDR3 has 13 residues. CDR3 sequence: CASSRGGSDTQYF. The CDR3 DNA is TGTGCCAGCTCCCGGGGCGGCAGCGATACGCAGTATTTT.

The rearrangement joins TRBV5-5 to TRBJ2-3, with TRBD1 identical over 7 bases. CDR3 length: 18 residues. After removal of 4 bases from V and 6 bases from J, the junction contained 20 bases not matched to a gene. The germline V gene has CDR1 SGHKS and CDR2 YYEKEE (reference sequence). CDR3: CASSRLLSDRVVSDTQYF. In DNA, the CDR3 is TGTGCCAGCAGCCGCCTTCTTTCCGACAGGGTGGTGTCGGATACGCAGTATTTT.

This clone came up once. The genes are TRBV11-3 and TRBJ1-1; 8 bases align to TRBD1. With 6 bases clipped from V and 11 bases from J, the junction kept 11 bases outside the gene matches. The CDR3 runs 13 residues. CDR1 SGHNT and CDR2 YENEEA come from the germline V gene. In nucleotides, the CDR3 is TGTGCCAGCAGGGACAGGGACTTGGACTCGGCTTTCTTT. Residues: CASRDRDLDSAFF.

CDR3 protein: CASSLDFGGTGHGYTF. The CDR3 bases are TGTGCCAGCAGCTTAGACTTCGGGGGGACAGGGCATGGCTACACCTTC. The chain combines TRBV11-2 with TRBJ1-2, with TRBD1 matching 9 bases. The CDR3 sequence is 16 residues long. Germline CDR1 reads SGHAT; CDR2 reads FQNNGV. V trimming: 0 bases; J trimming: 6 bases; junction bases outside the gene matches: 8.

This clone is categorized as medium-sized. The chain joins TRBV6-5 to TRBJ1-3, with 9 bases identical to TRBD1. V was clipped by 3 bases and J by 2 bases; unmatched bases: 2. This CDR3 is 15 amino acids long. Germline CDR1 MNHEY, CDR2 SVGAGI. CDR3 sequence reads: CASSYRTGAGNTIYF. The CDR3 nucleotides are TGTGCCAGCAGTTATCGGACAGGGGCTGGAAACACCATATATTTT.

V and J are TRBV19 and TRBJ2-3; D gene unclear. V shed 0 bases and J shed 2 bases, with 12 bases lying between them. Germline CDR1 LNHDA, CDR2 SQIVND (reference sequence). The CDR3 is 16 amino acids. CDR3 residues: CASSIDQPRPTDTQYF. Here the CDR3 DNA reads TGTGCCAGTAGTATAGATCAACCGAGGCCCACAGATACGCAGTATTTT. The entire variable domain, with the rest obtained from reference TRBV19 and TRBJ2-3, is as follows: DGGITQSPKYLFRKEGQNVTLSCEQNLNHDAMYWYRQDPGQGLRLIYYSQIVNDFQKGDIAEGYSVSREKKESFPLTVTSAQKNPTAFYLCASSIDQPRPTDTQYFGPGTRLTVL.

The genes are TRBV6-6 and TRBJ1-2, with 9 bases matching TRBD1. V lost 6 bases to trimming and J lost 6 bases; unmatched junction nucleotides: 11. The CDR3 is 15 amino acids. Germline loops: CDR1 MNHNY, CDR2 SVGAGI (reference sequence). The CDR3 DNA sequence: TGTGCCAGCAGACCTCCAAATTACAGGGGGCATGGCTACACCTTC. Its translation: CASRPPNYRGHGYTF.

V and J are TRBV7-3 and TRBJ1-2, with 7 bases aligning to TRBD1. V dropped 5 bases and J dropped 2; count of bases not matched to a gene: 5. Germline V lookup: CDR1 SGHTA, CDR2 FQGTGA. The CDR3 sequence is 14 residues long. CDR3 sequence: CASSPGQANYGYTF. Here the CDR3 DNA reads TGTGCCAGCAGCCCCGGACAGGCCAACTATGGCTACACCTTC.

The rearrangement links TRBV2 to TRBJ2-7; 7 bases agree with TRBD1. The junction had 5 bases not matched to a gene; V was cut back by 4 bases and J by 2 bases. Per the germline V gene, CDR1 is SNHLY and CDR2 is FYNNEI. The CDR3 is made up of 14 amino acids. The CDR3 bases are TGTGCCAGCAGTGGACAGGGCGGGCCCTACGAGCAGTACTTC. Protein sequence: CASSGQGGPYEQYF.

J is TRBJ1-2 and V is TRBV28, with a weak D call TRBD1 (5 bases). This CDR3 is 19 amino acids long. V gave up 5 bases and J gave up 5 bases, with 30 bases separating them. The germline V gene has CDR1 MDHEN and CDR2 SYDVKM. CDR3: CASSLGAPGLASLGYGYTF. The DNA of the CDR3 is TGTGCCAGCAGTCTAGGTGCTCCGGGACTAGCAAGCCTTGGATATGGCTACACCTTC.

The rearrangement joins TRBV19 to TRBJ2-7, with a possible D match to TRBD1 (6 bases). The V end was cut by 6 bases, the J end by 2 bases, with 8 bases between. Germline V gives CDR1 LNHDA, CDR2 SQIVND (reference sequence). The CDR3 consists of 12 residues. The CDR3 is CASRQGPYEQYF. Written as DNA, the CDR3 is TGTGCCAGTAGACAGGGTCCCTACGAGCAGTACTTC.